The next 27 T cell receptor beta chains were all read from a single sample in a study of T-cell memory formation after mild COVID-19 (TCRdb year 2021). The protocol used for the library was 5' RACE. Sequenced using an Illumina NovaSeq 6000. Through fastp at Q25 and MiXCR, TCRdb rebuilt clones from the public reads, retaining in-frame beta chains. For every CDR3 protein sequence, its rows merge into one entry that carries the most common genes and DNA. A total of 150,000 to 200,000 distinct CDR3 sequences appear in this sample, over 20% of them only once. About 21% of the sample is taken by the ten largest. Specimen: PBMCs or a T cell subset sorted from them (not recorded which). The receptor set was obtained from an adult woman who had mild COVID-19 (a few samples of this study predate the infection). The sample titles of this study are shuffled in the database, so cell type and time point are left out; the donor was told from shared clones.

The rearrangement joins TRBV15 to TRBJ2-3; 11 bases align to TRBD2. The CDR3 contains 15 residues. The germline gives CDR1 LNHNV, CDR2 YYDKDF (reference sequence). Trimming removed 1 base from V and 4 bases from J; junction bases left unmatched: 1. The DNA of the CDR3 is TGTGCCACCAGCAGAGCTAGCGGGGGGCCAGATACGCAGTATTTT. Its protein product is CATSRASGGPDTQYF.

This rearrangement joins TRBV7-3 to TRBJ2-1; 7 nucleotides match TRBD1. The germline V gene encodes CDR1 SGHTA and CDR2 FQGTGA. V trimming: 3 bases; J trimming: 7 bases; junction bases outside the gene matches: 6. This CDR3 has 14 amino acids. In DNA, the CDR3 is TGTGCCAGCAGCTTGCTACAGGGGTCAAATGAGCAGTTCTTC. Translating it yields CASSLLQGSNEQFF.

This clonotype turned up a few times. This chain connects TRBV5-6 to TRBJ1-5, with TRBD1 as a possible D gene (6 bases). V was pared by 4 bases and J by 4 bases, with 12 bases between. From germline, CDR1 is SGHDT and CDR2 YYEEEE. This CDR3 is built from 14 residues. The CDR3 here is CASSRRQENQPQHF. The DNA of the CDR3 is TGTGCCAGCAGCCGACGACAGGAAAATCAGCCCCAGCATTTT.

This clonotype was counted only a few times. This chain connects TRBV4-1 to TRBJ2-7; 7 bases fit TRBD2. Germline V gene sequence: CDR1 MGHRA, CDR2 YSYEKL. There are 19 residues in the CDR3. Trimming at V came to 0 bases and at J to 7 bases, leaving 21 bases not matched to a gene. The CDR3 coding sequence is TGCGCCAGCAGCCAAGATTTTGGGCTAGCGGAGGCTGGGATAGTAGAGCAGTACTTC. Protein sequence: CASSQDFGLAEAGIVEQYF.

The V call is TRBV12-3 or TRBV12-4, the J call TRBJ1-3, with 8 bases aligning to TRBD1. V lost 6 bases and J lost 13; bases outside the gene matches: 14. The CDR3 is 14 amino acids. CDR3 DNA: TGTGCCAGCAGCCATGGACAGGGCCTTATCCCTATATATTTT. This encodes CASSHGQGLIPIYF.

The V gene is TRBV29-1, the J gene TRBJ2-7; perhaps D is TRBD1 or TRBD2 (5 bases each). Germline CDR1 and CDR2: SQVTM and ANQGSEA. Trimming shortened V by 7 bases and J by 3 bases, and 13 bases separated the two germline ends. The CDR3 has 12 amino acids. CDR3 DNA: TGCAGCGGTTGGGACGGAAACTACGAGCAGTACTTC. Translated, it gives CSGWDGNYEQYF.

This clonotype was seen a few times. The J gene is TRBJ2-7, the V gene TRBV4-1; D possibly corresponds to TRBD1 (5 bases). The V end was cut by 7 bases, the J end by 1 base, with 14 bases between. Looked up from germline, CDR1 is MGHRA and CDR2 is YSYEKL. There are 14 residues in the CDR3. The DNA for the CDR3 is TGCGCCAGCAAACCAAGTTCAGGGTCCTACGAGCAGTACTTC. It translates to CASKPSSGSYEQYF.

This clonotype has only a few counts. V usage is TRBV25-1 and J usage is TRBJ2-3; 9 bases are a match to TRBD1. V was pared by 4 bases and J by 2 bases, with 10 bases of the junction left unmatched. Germline V gene sequence: CDR1 MGHDK, CDR2 SYGVNS. The CDR3 is made up of 17 amino acids. In DNA, the CDR3 is TGTGCCAGCAGTGCCGTTGGGGGACAGGGTGACACAGATACGCAGTATTTT. It codes for CASSAVGGQGDTDTQYF.

V gene TRBV20-1 combines with J gene TRBJ2-7; 10 bases align to TRBD1. V lost 5 bases to trimming and J lost 4 bases; unmatched junction nucleotides: 8. This CDR3 comprises 14 residues. The germline V gene has CDR1 DFQATT and CDR2 SNEGSKA (reference sequence). CDR3 amino acids: CSALPLGQGYEQYF. The CDR3 DNA sequence: TGCAGTGCTCTACCTTTGGGACAGGGGTACGAGCAGTACTTC.

V and J are TRBV30 and TRBJ2-1, with 11 bases identical to TRBD2. This CDR3 contains 15 residues. V trimming: 8 bases; J trimming: 3 bases; junction bases outside the gene matches: 9. CDR1 and CDR2 from the germline V gene are GTSNPN and SVGIG (reference sequence). CDR3 protein: CARSSGGRDYNEQFF. The DNA of the CDR3 is TGTGCCCGATCTAGCGGGGGGCGAGACTACAATGAGCAGTTCTTC.

The V gene is TRBV27, the J gene TRBJ2-3; 10 bases align to TRBD2. Germline V gene lookup returns CDR1 MNHEY and CDR2 SMNVEV (reference sequence). The V segment lost 5 bases and the J segment 1 base; nucleotides outside the gene matches: 3. CDR3 length: 15 residues. CDR3 in amino acids: CASSHGTSGTDTQYF. CDR3 in DNA: TGTGCCAGCAGTCACGGGACTAGCGGCACAGATACGCAGTATTTT.

This clonotype has just a few counts. V and J are TRBV6-6 and TRBJ1-5; perhaps TRBD1 as D (6 bases). This CDR3 is built from 14 residues. Trimming left V 5 bases short and J 4 bases short, with 12 bases between. Germline CDR1 and CDR2: MNHNY and SVGAGI (reference sequence). This chain's CDR3 is CASSHMQGNQPQHF. CDR3 coding DNA: TGTGCCAGCAGTCATATGCAGGGGAATCAGCCCCAGCATTTT.

This clonotype was observed a few times. The CDR3, as DNA: TGTGCCAGCAGCTTGAGGTTTAATGAGCAGTTCTTC. Protein: CASSLRFNEQFF. The rearrangement joins TRBV5-6 to TRBJ2-1; D remains unclear. Germline CDR1 is SGHDT and CDR2 is YYEEEE. V was clipped by 1 base and J by 7 bases, with 6 bases between them. The CDR3 spans 12 residues.

The chain carries TRBV7-8 and TRBJ1-1, with D tentatively TRBD1 (5 bases). The germline V gene has CDR1 SGHVS and CDR2 FQNEAQ. The V gene lost 5 bases and the J gene lost 2 bases, with 21 bases spanning the gap. The CDR3 is made up of 17 amino acids. The CDR3 sequence: CASSPLGETDFNTEAFF. CDR3 coding DNA: TGTGCCAGCAGCCCGTTGGGGGAGACAGATTTTAACACTGAAGCTTTCTTT. Using reference TRBV7-8 and TRBJ1-1 for the parts outside the CDR3, the full variable domain is GAGVSQSPRYKVAKRGQDVALRCDPISGHVSLFWYQQALGQGPEFLTYFQNEAQLDKSGLPSDRFFAERPEGSVSTLKIQRTQQEDSAVYLCASSPLGETDFNTEAFFGQGTRLTVV.

This clonotype was picked up a small number of times. This chain connects TRBV25-1 to TRBJ2-6; 7 nucleotides align to TRBD1. The trim removed 4 bases at V and 1 base at J, leaving 10 bases unmatched. Germline CDR1 MGHDK, CDR2 SYGVNS. This CDR3 is built from 18 residues. CDR3 bases: TGTGCCAGCAGTGCTTTGAGACAGGGCACATCTGGGGCCAACGTCCTGACTTTC. Amino acid sequence: CASSALRQGTSGANVLTF.

This clonotype came up a few times. The V and J genes are TRBV12-3 or TRBV12-4 and TRBJ2-7, with D hard to call. Trimming cost V 3 bases and J 2 bases, with 11 bases left between them. This CDR3 is 14 amino acids long. CDR3 sequence: CASSFQLSTYEQYF. CDR3 in DNA: TGTGCCAGCAGTTTCCAGCTCTCAACCTACGAGCAGTACTTC.

This chain joins TRBV12-3 or TRBV12-4 and TRBJ2-6; the match to TRBD1 covers 9 bases. J gave up 1 base and V 3 bases, and 7 bases lay outside the gene matches. This CDR3 is 18 amino acids long. The CDR3 sequence: CASSLSRDRESGANVLTF. Written as DNA, the CDR3 is TGTGCCAGCAGTTTGTCCCGGGACAGGGAATCTGGGGCCAACGTCCTGACTTTC.

The table lists this clonotype with a few counts. The chain joins TRBV9 to TRBJ2-1; 8 bases align to TRBD1. The CDR3 spans 14 residues. From germline, CDR1 is SGDLS and CDR2 YYNGEE. V gave up 7 bases and J gave up 0 bases; unmatched junction bases: 3. The CDR3 DNA reads TGTGCCAGCGGGACAGGTAGCTCCTACAATGAGCAGTTCTTC. Its protein is CASGTGSSYNEQFF.

Many counts were recorded for this clonotype. The chain carries TRBV6-5 and TRBJ2-7; D perhaps matches TRBD2 (6 bases). This CDR3 spans 16 amino acids. V lost 0 bases and J 3 bases, leaving 15 bases between the germline ends. Germline assignment: CDR1 MNHEY and CDR2 SVGAGI. This CDR3 is CASSYSKSGGIYEQYF. The CDR3 coding sequence is TGTGCCAGCAGTTACTCGAAAAGCGGCGGGATCTACGAGCAGTACTTC.

This clonotype turned up a few times. The genes are TRBV25-1 and TRBJ1-2, with 8 nucleotides matching TRBD1. CDR3 length: 13 residues. The germline CDR1 and CDR2 sequences are MGHDK and SYGVNS. V was clipped by 6 bases and J by 8 bases; unmatched bases: 8. The CDR3 DNA sequence: TGTGCCAGCAGGGAGGGGACAGGACGGGGCTACACCTTC. Residues: CASREGTGRGYTF.

V and J are TRBV5-1 and TRBJ2-4, with 12 nucleotides matching TRBD1. V lost 4 bases and J lost 2; bases outside the gene matches: 7. The germline gives CDR1 SGHRS, CDR2 YFSETQ. The CDR3 is 17 amino acids. The CDR3 DNA reads TGCGCCAGCAGCAATGAGGGACAGGGGGCCTCCAAAAACATTCAGTACTTC. Translated: CASSNEGQGASKNIQYF.

This clonotype was detected a few times. The DNA of the CDR3 is TGTGCCAGCAGCTTAATGGGTACAGGGGGCGTTAAAGCTTTCTTT. Translating gives CASSLMGTGGVKAFF. The chain joins TRBV7-2 to TRBJ1-1; 9 bases map to TRBD1. The length of the CDR3 is 15 residues. Germline CDR1 and CDR2: SGHTA and FQGNSA. V lost 2 bases to trimming and J lost 9 bases; unmatched junction nucleotides: 10.

The table lists this clonotype with a count of one. The gene calls are TRBV24-1 and TRBJ1-1; perhaps TRBD1 as D (5 bases). CDR3 length: 13 amino acids. In germline, CDR1 is KGHDR, CDR2 SFDVKD. DNA for the CDR3: TGTGCAAGCAGGCAGGGTTGGAACACTGAAGCTTTCTTT. Amino acids: CASRQGWNTEAFF.

In its sample, this clonotype was seen a few times. The chain combines TRBV11-2 with TRBJ2-7; D call uncertain. The V end lost 4 bases, the J end lost 0 bases, and 10 bases lay between the germline ends. The germline gives CDR1 SGHAT, CDR2 FQNNGV. CDR3 length: 14 amino acids. The CDR3 is CASSSYDISYEQYF. The CDR3 DNA reads as TGTGCCAGCAGCTCATATGACATCTCCTACGAGCAGTACTTC.

The genes are TRBV29-1 and TRBJ1-2; D is unclear. Deletions cut 6 bases from V and 4 bases from J, with 9 bases between. The CDR3 runs 11 residues. Germline CDR1 reads SQVTM; CDR2 reads ANQGSEA. DNA of the CDR3: TGCAGCGTCCGATCTCTCTATGGCTACACCTTC. Protein sequence: CSVRSLYGYTF.

The chain links TRBV9 to TRBJ2-1; TRBD2 matches 8 bases. CDR1 SGDLS and CDR2 YYNGEE come from the germline V gene. V gave up 0 bases and J gave up 12 bases; unmatched junction bases: 11. The CDR3 totals 15 residues. The CDR3, as DNA: TGTGCCAGCAGCGTAGAATCGGGAGGGGGAAGCGGGCAGTTCTTC. Translation: CASSVESGGGSGQFF.

This chain joins TRBV12-3 or TRBV12-4 and TRBJ2-3; no clear D gene. Trimming took 1 base from V and 2 from J, leaving 13 bases between them. This CDR3 comprises 16 residues. This CDR3 reads CASSLVDPHLTDTQYF. CDR3 in DNA: TGTGCCAGCAGTTTAGTCGACCCACACCTCACAGATACGCAGTATTTT.